This T cell receptor (beta chain) originates from a study of blood T cell repertoires in COVID-19. Whole-study context: Acute and convalescent COVID-19 samples came from the United States, Italy and Spain. From T cells, B-cell-depleted T cells, or PBMCs came the material, which was cDNA or gDNA.

From germline, CDR1 is KGHDR and CDR2 SFDVKD. V lost 6 bases, J lost 6 bases, and 13 bases lay in between. This CDR3 comprises 13 residues. Under the authors' procedure: It was from reference gene primer amplification that nucleated cell counts were estimated. Assay used: immunoSEQ multiplex PCR; TCRdb lists only in-frame clones, some missing. That table gives V, J and clone size, and the DNA gave D and trimming. Here the sample spans roughly 260,000 clones, roughly 84% being singletons. Only a few counts were recorded for this clone. V gene TRBV24-1 combines with J gene TRBJ1-2; tentatively, D is TRBD1 (5 bases). What was sequenced was peripheral blood. The TCR sequence derives from a woman aged 40 to 55 who had recovered from COVID-19. CDR3 sequence: CATSLSSGNGYTF. The CDR3 DNA sequence: TGTGCCACCAGTTTGTCTTCAGGGAATGGCTACACCTTC.